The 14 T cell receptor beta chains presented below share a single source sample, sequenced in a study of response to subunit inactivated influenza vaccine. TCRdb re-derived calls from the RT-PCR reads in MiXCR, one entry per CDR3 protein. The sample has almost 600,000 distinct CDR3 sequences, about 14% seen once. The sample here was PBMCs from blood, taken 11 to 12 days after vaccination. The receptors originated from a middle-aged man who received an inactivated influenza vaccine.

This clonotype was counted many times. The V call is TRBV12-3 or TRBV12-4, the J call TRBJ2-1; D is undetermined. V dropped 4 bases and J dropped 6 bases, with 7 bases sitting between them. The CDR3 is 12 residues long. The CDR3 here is CASSSIPNEQFF. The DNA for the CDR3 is TGTGCCAGCAGTTCGATCCCCAATGAGCAGTTCTTC.

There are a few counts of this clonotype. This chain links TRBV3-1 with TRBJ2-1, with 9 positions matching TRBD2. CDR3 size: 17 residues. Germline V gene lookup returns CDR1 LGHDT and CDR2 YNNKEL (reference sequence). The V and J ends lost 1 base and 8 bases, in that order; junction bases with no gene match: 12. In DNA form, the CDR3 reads TGTGCCAGCAGCCAAGCCTCCTTAGCGGGAGCCGGGCATGAGCAGTTCTTC. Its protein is CASSQASLAGAGHEQFF.

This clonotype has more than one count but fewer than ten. The DNA of the CDR3 is TGTGCCAGCAGCGTAGTCGATAGAGGGCCAGCGAATGAGCAGTTCTTC. It is translated as CASSVVDRGPANEQFF. The V call is TRBV9, the J call TRBJ2-1, with D possibly matching TRBD2 (5 bases). This CDR3 spans 16 amino acids. V lost 0 bases, J lost 7 bases, and 17 bases lay in between. Germline values: CDR1 SGDLS, CDR2 YYNGEE.

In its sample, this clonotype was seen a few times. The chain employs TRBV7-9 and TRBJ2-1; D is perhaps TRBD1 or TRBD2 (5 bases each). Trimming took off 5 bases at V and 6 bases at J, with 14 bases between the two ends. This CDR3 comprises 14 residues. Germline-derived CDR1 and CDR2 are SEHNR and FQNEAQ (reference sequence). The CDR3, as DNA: TGTGCCAGCAGCAAGGGACCCAACCTCAATGAGCAGTTCTTC. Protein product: CASSKGPNLNEQFF.

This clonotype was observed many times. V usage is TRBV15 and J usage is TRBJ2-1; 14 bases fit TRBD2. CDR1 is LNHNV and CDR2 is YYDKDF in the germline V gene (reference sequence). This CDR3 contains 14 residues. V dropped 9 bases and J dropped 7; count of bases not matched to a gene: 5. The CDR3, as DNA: TGTGCCACTGCCGGGACTAGCGGGAGTAATGAGCAGTTCTTC. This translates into CATAGTSGSNEQFF.

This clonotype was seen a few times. For the CDR3, the DNA is TGTGCCAGCAAACAGGGGAGTGAAAAACTGTTTTTT. This gives the protein CASKQGSEKLFF. The chain recombines TRBV28 with TRBJ1-4; 7 bases fit TRBD1. Germline V lookup: CDR1 MDHEN, CDR2 SYDVKM. CDR3 length: 12 amino acids. J gave up 7 bases and V 7 bases, and 3 bases lay outside the gene matches.

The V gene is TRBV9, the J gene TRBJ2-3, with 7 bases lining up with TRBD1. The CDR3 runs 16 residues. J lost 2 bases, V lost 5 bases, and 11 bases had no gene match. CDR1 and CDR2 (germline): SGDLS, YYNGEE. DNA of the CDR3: TGTGCCAGCAGTGTGGTATCGGGACAGCCCACAGATACGCAGTATTTT. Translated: CASSVVSGQPTDTQYF.

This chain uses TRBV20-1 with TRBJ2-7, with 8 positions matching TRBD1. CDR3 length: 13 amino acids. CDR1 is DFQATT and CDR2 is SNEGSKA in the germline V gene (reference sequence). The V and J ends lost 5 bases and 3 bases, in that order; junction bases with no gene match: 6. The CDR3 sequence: CSAGRTGLYEQYF. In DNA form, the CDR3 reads TGCAGTGCTGGTCGGACAGGGCTCTACGAGCAGTACTTC.

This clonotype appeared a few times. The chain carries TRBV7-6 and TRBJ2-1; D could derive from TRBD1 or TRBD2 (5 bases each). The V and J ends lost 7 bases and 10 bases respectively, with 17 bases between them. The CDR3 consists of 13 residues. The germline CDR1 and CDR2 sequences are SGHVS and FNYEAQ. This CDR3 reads CASKWGQTGEQFF. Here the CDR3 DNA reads TGTGCCAGCAAATGGGGCCAGACGGGAGAGCAGTTCTTC.

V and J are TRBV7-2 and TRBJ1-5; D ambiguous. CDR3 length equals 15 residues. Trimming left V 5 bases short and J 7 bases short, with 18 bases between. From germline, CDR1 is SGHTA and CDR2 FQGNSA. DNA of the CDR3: TGTGCCAGCAGCATAATGGGCGGATCGGGACAGCCCCAGCATTTT. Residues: CASSIMGGSGQPQHF.

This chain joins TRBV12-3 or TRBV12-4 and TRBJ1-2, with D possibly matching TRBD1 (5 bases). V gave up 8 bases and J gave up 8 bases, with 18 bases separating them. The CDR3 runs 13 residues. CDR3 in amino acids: CASLTSGYGGYTF. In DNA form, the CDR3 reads TGTGCCAGCTTAACTTCAGGGTACGGGGGCTACACCTTC.

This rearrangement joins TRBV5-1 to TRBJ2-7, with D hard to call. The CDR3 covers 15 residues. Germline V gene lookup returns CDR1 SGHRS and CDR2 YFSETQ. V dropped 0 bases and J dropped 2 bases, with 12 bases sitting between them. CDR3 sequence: CASSLARGTAYEQYF. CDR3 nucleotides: TGCGCCAGCAGCTTGGCGCGAGGCACAGCCTACGAGCAGTACTTC.

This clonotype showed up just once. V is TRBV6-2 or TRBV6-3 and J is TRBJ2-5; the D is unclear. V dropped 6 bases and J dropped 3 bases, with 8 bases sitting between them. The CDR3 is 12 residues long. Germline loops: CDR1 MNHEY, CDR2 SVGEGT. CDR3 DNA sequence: TGTGCCAGCAGCCCGGTGGAAGAGACCCAGTACTTC. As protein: CASSPVEETQYF.

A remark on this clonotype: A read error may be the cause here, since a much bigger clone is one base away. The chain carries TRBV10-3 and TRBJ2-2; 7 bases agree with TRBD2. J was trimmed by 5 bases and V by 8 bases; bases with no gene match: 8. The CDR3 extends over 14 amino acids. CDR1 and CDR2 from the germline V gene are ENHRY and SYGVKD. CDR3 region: CAIGAGAETGELFF. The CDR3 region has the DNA TGTGCCATCGGGGCGGGAGCTGAAACCGGGGAGCTGTTTTTT.